This TCR beta chain was identified in a study of cytomegalovirus exposure and HLA in healthy donors (dated by TCRdb to the late 2010s). General notes on the study: According to an earlier analysis of 587 of the donors, about 190 million T cells yielded 117 million unique TCR beta sequences and about 300 Gb of sequence data. The aim of the study was to test whether cataloging public T cell receptors could identify signatures of past pathogen exposure. HLA typing covered class I and class II loci at four-digit resolution. An early release covering 550 to 650 HLA-typed donors comprised about 300 gigabases of sequencing data and approximately 85 million unique TCR sequences. The study used immunosequencing to profile the T cell repertoires of approximately 640 subjects and linked those repertoires to cytomegalovirus serostatus. To decide whether each TCR beta V gene segment behaved as functional or pseudogenic, an earlier analysis of some 600 of the donors relied on high-throughput TCR beta sequencing. In a later analysis, previously published TCR beta repertoires from 666 donors were re-analyzed and high-resolution HLA genotyping was added so that TCR occurrence patterns could be studied. Besides the first cohort of about 730 subjects, a separate validation cohort made up of 120 different subjects was used. Donor age, sex, ethnicity and CMV serostatus were collected together with the repertoire data. To predict cytomegalovirus infection status, the study combined high-throughput TCR immunosequencing, statistical association of individual TCRs with disease status, and machine learning. A later genetic analysis used genome-wide SNP genotypes for about 60% of the roughly 670 donors, treating that subset as a discovery cohort. Of the approximately 400 genotyped donors, roughly 85% fell in the genetic ancestry cluster associated with self-reported Caucasian donors. Because of strong linkage in the cohort, five DR-DQ haplotypes were treated as single units for association and clustering. On average, roughly 240,000 unique TCR beta nucleotide sequences were sequenced per donor among a few hundred genotyped donors of the cohort, with 15% to 20% of those sequences being non-productive. All discovery cohort repertoires had been generated using a single sequencing platform. Typing coverage differed by locus: A, B, C, DRB1 and DQB1 were typed in roughly 629-640 donors, DQA1 in roughly 500, DPA1 in 606, and DPB1 in around 440. In the later analysis, no new phenotypic data were used to find candidate immune exposures; instead, reliance was placed on TCR beta sequences and their occurrence across donors.

The cohort was made up of 500 to 800 healthy bone marrow donors. Cohort members were all nominally healthy when sampled, although unrecorded immune exposures were likely present. The donor tested CMV seropositive and was one of the 289 seropositive cohort members. Every donor gave a peripheral blood sample, and the peripheral blood mononuclear cells from that sample were used for TCR beta sequencing. Genomic DNA extraction from the blood cell samples was performed with the Qiagen DNeasy Blood Extraction Kit. The paper's findings and limits, for the study overall: In this cohort, only TCR beta chains were sequenced, and detectable features were limited by the absence of alpha or paired-chain data. Because counts were too low, roughly 17 rarely observed V segments, including chromosome 9 orphons, were left out of the earlier analysis of a few hundred of the donors. According to the authors, the approach could potentially be generalized to other disease states and immunological phenotypes. In a later genetic analysis, fewer N-insertions in productive TCRs were reported among donors in an Asian-associated ancestry cluster than the approximately 670-donor mean. A group of highly shared sequence variants was considered likely to be a technical artifact of the sequencing pipeline. A later analysis found that most CMV-associated TCR beta chains appeared HLA-restricted, with HLA associations seemingly driven largely by CMV exposure. Because HLA typing was unavailable for some donors at each locus, only the typed subset was used in association tests. Linkage disequilibrium might explain the correlated functional status among segregating V segments, but an unknown experimental factor could not be excluded. An earlier analysis of around 600 of the donors showed that most TCR beta V segments appeared in productive rearrangements either about 87% or about 30% of the time, which broadly matched IMGT annotations. Roughly uniform sequencing depth across donors was assumed in presence/absence analyses, although this assumption may not hold. In a later analysis, the rate of TCR association differed among HLA loci, with DRB1 alleles having the most associated TCRs and HLA-C alleles having the fewest. In vitro tests confirmed that a few of the cytomegalovirus-associated TCR beta chains recognize cytomegalovirus antigens. The classifier was reported to diagnose cytomegalovirus status with high specificity and sensitivity in both the original cohort and the validation cohort. Strong co-occurrence of HLA alleles, especially DR and DQ, made assigning TCR associations to individual alleles difficult. V-gene and J-gene trimming of TCR beta chains was associated with a missense DCLRE1C variant in a later genetic analysis, and the association was replicated in an independent cohort. A later analysis found that HLA-associated TCR beta chains were more clonally expanded and had lower generation probabilities than equally common non-associated chains. Most TCR sequences were observed very rarely across donors, whereas some public TCRs were present in many individuals. A total of 164 TCR beta chains were listed by the study as associated with cytomegalovirus. Immune exposure information for the cohort was limited to CMV serostatus. A further reported finding was that TCR beta sequences accurately predicted the HLA-A and HLA-B alleles for most subjects in the first cohort. At a false discovery rate of 0.05, a later analysis linked fewer than 20,000 TCR beta sequences to specific HLA alleles. A later analysis reported that several top co-occurrence clusters appeared linked to parvovirus B19, influenza, CMV and Epstein-Barr virus.

The library was generated by the immunoSEQ multiplex PCR assay. A mixture of 60 forward primers for TCR Vbeta segments and 13 reverse primers for TCR Jbeta segments was used in the multiplex PCR. Amplification of the CDR3 region of rearranged TCR beta genes was performed with a multiplex PCR assay on genomic DNA. The amplified TCR beta libraries were sequenced on the Illumina HiSeq System as 87-base-pair reads. As for the authors' bioinformatics: Across the 600 to 700 repertoires, a later analysis counted around 80 million unique TCR beta chains, some 11 million of which were shared by at least two donors. Raw reads were error-corrected and collapsed into unique sequences with a nearest-neighbor algorithm that merged closely related sequences to remove PCR and sequencing errors. To assign V, D and J gene segments, CDR3 sequences were aligned to IMGT reference sequences. For a sequence to be retained, a match of at least six nucleotides to both a V gene segment and a J gene segment was required. A rearrangement counted as productive if the CDR3 had no stop codons and remained in frame with V and J, and every other rearrangement counted as non-productive. CDR3 was defined by IMGT convention, running from the second conserved V-encoded cysteine to the conserved J-encoded phenylalanine. The earlier analysis of about 570 of the donors excluded any sequence lacking an unambiguous match to a single V gene segment. An earlier analysis of 587 of the donors classified V segments as functional when productive rearrangements were above 56.7% and as segregating when the standard deviation between donors was above 5%. A statistical classification framework was developed to diagnose cytomegalovirus status using the catalog of TCR beta chain sequences. In a later analysis, V and J genes were assigned by comparing TCR nucleotide sequences against IMGT/GENE-DB human TR gene sequences. A later analysis assigned CDR3 sequences and most-parsimonious VDJ recombination scenarios with the TCRdist pipeline. In a later analysis, every TCR beta chain was defined by the combination of its CDR3 amino acid sequence and its V-gene family, and reads without a unique V-gene family were dropped. To address suspected cross-contamination and a sequencing artifact, a later analysis removed approximately 590 highly shared, low-generation-probability nucleotide sequences. A later analysis calculated a clonal expansion index for each public chain from normalized within-repertoire ranks of inferred template counts. A later analysis computed generation probabilities with a VDJ recombination model fitted to out-of-frame rearrangements, and checked the results against IGoR. In a later analysis, hypergeometric tests were used to score TCR-TCR, TCR-HLA and TCR-CMV co-occurrence, with a repertoire-size bias correction applied to TCR pairs. In a later analysis, false discovery rates were estimated by permuting HLA or CMV assignments 20 times. In a later analysis, co-occurring TCRs were grouped using DBSCAN, with TCRdist sequence similarity added in when clustering inside HLA-allele-positive subsets. Repertoires with fewer than 30,000 or more than 120,000 public chains, plus five repertoires with anomalous nucleotide sharing, were excluded from co-occurrence clustering. TCRdb carries this immuneACCESS record with in-frame sequences only. Its versions omit some clonotypes, under half of them owing to an unresolved V gene in the studies checked, with the rest unexplained. Clone size and the V and J calls come from that table; the DNA yielded D and trimming. The sample's table covers over 200,000 clones. The top ten clones comprise about 1% of the sample.

With respect to this clone: Its antigen specificity is not known.

The TCR originated in a woman under 40 in good health and CMV-seropositive. Sequencing was performed on PBMCs.

The CDR3 region: CASSDRQGTSYGYTF. The nucleotides read TGTGCCAGCAGTGACCGACAGGGGACCTCCTATGGCTACACCTTC. The V gene is TRBV2 and the J gene is TRBJ1-2, and 8 junctional nucleotides match TRBD1. Reading the germline V gene gives CDR1 SNHLY and CDR2 FYNNEI. Measured from the cysteine to the phenylalanine, the CDR3 is 15 residues long. The sequence is cut down to CDR3 DNA, 45 bases in frame from base 1. Trimming removed 3 bases from V and 4 bases from J; the gene matches leave 7 bases unexplained.